The 27 T cell receptor beta chains listed next were all sequenced from one sample in a study of blood T cell repertoires in COVID-19. The data were produced by immunoSEQ multiplex PCR, yet TCRdb's version contains in-frame clones alone and is incomplete. The data contain over 120,000 clones, roughly four fifths of them singletons. The sequencing sample was made of peripheral blood. The source of these receptors is a woman over 75 with acute or convalescent COVID-19.

This clone occurred once. The chain employs TRBV5-1 and TRBJ2-2, with D tentatively TRBD2 (6 bases). Per the germline V gene, CDR1 is SGHRS and CDR2 is YFSETQ. The CDR3 extends over 15 amino acids. Deletions cut 4 bases from V and 2 bases from J, with 12 bases between. Here the CDR3 DNA reads TGCGCCAGCAGCCCCGCGGGGTCTAACACCGGGGAGCTGTTTTTT. Amino acids: CASSPAGSNTGELFF. Looking up the rest from reference TRBV5-1 and TRBJ2-2 gives the full variable domain: KAGVTQTPRYLIKTRGQQVTLSCSPISGHRSVSWYQQTPGQGLQFLFEYFSETQRNKGNFPGRFSGRQFSNSRSEMNVSTLELGDSALYLCASSPAGSNTGELFFGEGSRLTVL.

J is TRBJ1-4 and V is TRBV2; D unclear. Germline V CDR1 and CDR2: SNHLY, FYNNEI. The V end lost 8 bases, the J end lost 4 bases, and 14 bases lay between the germline ends. The CDR3 runs to 14 residues. The CDR3 region has the DNA TGTGCCAGCCACTCCGTTCAGGATAATGAAAAACTGTTTTTT. Translating gives CASHSVQDNEKLFF.

Details on this clone: The same CDR3 also results from other DNA sequences found in this sample. The rearrangement joins TRBV9 to TRBJ2-5; perhaps TRBD2 as D (5 bases). CDR1 SGDLS and CDR2 YYNGEE come from the germline V gene. The CDR3 covers 14 residues. The V gene lost 0 bases and the J gene lost 1 base, with 7 bases spanning the gap. CDR3 DNA sequence: TGTGCCAGCAGCGTAGGGGGAGCCCAAGAGACCCAGTACTTC. Translating it yields CASSVGGAQETQYF.

The chain combines TRBV7-3 with TRBJ2-3; the D gene is possibly TRBD2 (5 bases). This CDR3 comprises 16 residues. From germline, CDR1 is SGHTA and CDR2 FQGTGA. V shed 5 bases and J shed 6 bases, with 21 bases lying between them. CDR3: CASSPHTPEAQDTQYF. The CDR3 DNA reads TGTGCCAGCAGCCCCCATACCCCGGAGGCACAGGATACGCAGTATTTT. Looking up the rest from reference TRBV7-3 and TRBJ2-3 gives the full variable domain: GAGVSQTPSNKVTEKGKYVELRCDPISGHTALYWYRQSLGQGPEFLIYFQGTGAADDSGLPNDRFFAVRPEGSVSTLKIQRTERGDSAVYLCASSPHTPEAQDTQYFGPGTRLTVL.

The chain is built from TRBV12-3 or TRBV12-4 and TRBJ1-2; 8 nucleotides match TRBD1. This CDR3 spans 13 amino acids. The J segment lost 5 bases and the V segment lost 4 bases, leaving 3 bases of the junction unmatched. The CDR3 is CASSSRQGYGYTF. As DNA, the CDR3 is TGTGCCAGCAGTTCCCGACAGGGGTATGGCTACACCTTC.

The CDR3 region has the DNA TGTGCCAGCAAAGAGGGGACAACTGGAAACACCATATATTTT. Its protein is CASKEGTTGNTIYF. The rearrangement uses TRBV2 and TRBJ1-3; tentative D call: TRBD1 (6 bases). The V and J ends lost 7 bases and 2 bases respectively, with 12 bases between them. CDR3 size: 14 residues. The germline V gene encodes CDR1 SNHLY and CDR2 FYNNEI.

The genes are TRBV6-5 and TRBJ1-2; D remains ambiguous. This CDR3 comprises 12 residues. The germline V and J ends were trimmed by 6 bases and 8 bases, with 13 bases remaining between them. Germline values: CDR1 MNHEY, CDR2 SVGAGI. The CDR3 bases are TGTGCCAGCAGGGAGGGATTGGGGGGCTACACCTTC. Its protein is CASREGLGGYTF.

The sample holds a few counts of this clone. For the CDR3, the DNA is TGCGCCAGCAGAATAGGGACAGATTCTCAGCCCCAGCATTTT. This gives the protein CASRIGTDSQPQHF. The chain carries TRBV5-1 and TRBJ1-5, with 7 positions matching TRBD1. The junction had 8 bases not matched to a gene; V was cut back by 5 bases and J by 6 bases. The CDR3 runs 14 residues. The germline V gene has CDR1 SGHRS and CDR2 YFSETQ.

The chain has TRBV5-1 and TRBJ1-6, with TRBD1 as a possible D gene (6 bases). This CDR3 has 14 residues. Germline loops: CDR1 SGHRS, CDR2 YFSETQ. V lost 2 bases to trimming and J lost 10 bases, with 13 bases between them. CDR3 in DNA: TGCGCCAGCAGCTTCTCACAGGGTGGCTCACCCCTCCACTTT. This translates into CASSFSQGGSPLHF.

This clone appeared once. The V gene is TRBV7-9, the J gene TRBJ1-1; D remains ambiguous. The CDR3 contains 14 residues. The ends were cut back, 4 bases at V and 1 base at J, with 10 bases in the middle. CDR1 SEHNR and CDR2 FQNEAQ come from the germline V gene (reference sequence). CDR3 bases: TGTGCCAGCAGCTCCAGCGCCAAGAACACTGAAGCTTTCTTT. Translated: CASSSSAKNTEAFF.

This chain connects TRBV7-2 to TRBJ2-3, with 8 bases aligning to TRBD2. Germline CDR1 is SGHTA and CDR2 is FQGNSA. The CDR3 extends over 15 amino acids. V shed 5 bases, J shed 5 bases, and the junction held 9 bases outside the gene matches. CDR3 amino acids: CASSPEAGGKDTQYF. Here the CDR3 DNA reads TGTGCCAGCAGCCCCGAGGCGGGGGGCAAAGATACGCAGTATTTT. The full variable domain, its missing parts supplied by reference TRBV7-2 and TRBJ2-3, is GAGVSQSPSNKVTEKGKDVELRCDPISGHTALYWYRQSLGQGLEFLIYFQGNSAPDKSGLPSDRFSAERTGGSVSTLTIQRTQQEDSAVYLCASSPEAGGKDTQYFGPGTRLTVL.

A single count supports this clone. Here the CDR3 reads CASSLDAVSNTEAFF. For the CDR3, the DNA is TGTGCCAGCAGCTTGGACGCAGTTTCGAACACTGAAGCTTTCTTT. J is TRBJ1-1 and V is TRBV5-4, with D uncertain. Trimming cost V 0 bases and J 1 base, with 10 bases left between them. Germline V gene sequence: CDR1 SGHNT, CDR2 YYREEE (reference sequence). The CDR3 is 15 amino acids. The full variable domain, completed using reference TRBV5-4 and TRBJ1-1, is ETGVTQSPTHLIKTRGQQVTLRCSSQSGHNTVSWYQQALGQGPQFIFQYYREEENGRGNFPPRFSGLQFPNYSSELNVNALELDDSALYLCASSLDAVSNTEAFFGQGTRLTVV.

CDR3 DNA: TGTGCCACCAGTCCCCGGGGTCGCCCAAAAGAAGAGCAGTACTTC. Its protein is CATSPRGRPKEEQYF. The chain couples TRBV24-1 to TRBJ2-7, with D possibly being TRBD2 (5 bases). Trimming removed 6 bases from V and 7 bases from J, with 21 bases in between. CDR3 length: 15 amino acids. CDR1 KGHDR and CDR2 SFDVKD come from the germline V gene.

This chain uses TRBV5-4 with TRBJ1-3, with 7 bases identical to TRBD1. Germline CDR1 reads SGHNT; CDR2 reads YYREEE (reference sequence). The CDR3 totals 15 residues. Trimming cost V 4 bases and J 0 bases; bases outside gene matches: 4. The CDR3 region is CASSITGASGNTIYF. For the CDR3, the DNA is TGTGCCAGCAGCATTACAGGGGCCTCTGGAAACACCATATATTTT.

In this sample, this clone turned up once. The V call is TRBV19, the J call TRBJ2-3; perhaps TRBD1 as D (5 bases). CDR3 length: 13 residues. V lost 4 bases and J 10 bases, leaving 15 bases between the germline ends. CDR1 is LNHDA, CDR2 SQIVND, per germline (reference sequence). The CDR3 DNA reads TGTGCCAGTAGTACCGTGGGCAGGGAAGCGCAGTATTTT. Translated, it gives CASSTVGREAQYF.

J is TRBJ2-5 and V is TRBV5-1; TRBD1 is a possible D gene (6 bases). The V and J ends lost 2 bases and 5 bases respectively, with 10 bases between them. Germline V gene data show CDR1 as SGHRS and CDR2 as YFSETQ. The CDR3 loop spans 13 amino acids. The CDR3 is CASSFSQGETQYF. CDR3 bases: TGCGCCAGCAGCTTTTCGCAGGGGGAGACCCAGTACTTC.

The chain carries TRBV3-1 (or the pseudogene TRBV3-2) and TRBJ1-1; D remains ambiguous. The CDR3 is 14 amino acids. Germline assignment: CDR1 LGHDT and CDR2 YNNKEL (reference sequence). V was pared by 0 bases and J by 6 bases, with 11 bases between. CDR3 residues: CASSQEIFSAEAFF. The CDR3, as DNA: TGTGCCAGCAGCCAAGAGATTTTTAGCGCTGAAGCTTTCTTT.

This clone was seen only a few times. This chain uses TRBV6-5 with TRBJ2-2; a possible D gene is TRBD2 (6 bases). Germline-derived CDR1 and CDR2 are MNHEY and SVGAGI. Trimming stripped 2 bases from V and 2 bases from J, with 9 bases between. The CDR3 extends over 15 amino acids. CDR3 bases: TGTGCCAGCAGTTACGGGACTTCCAACACCGGGGAGCTGTTTTTT. Protein sequence: CASSYGTSNTGELFF.

This clone has only one observation. The chain links TRBV27 to TRBJ2-3; tentative D call: TRBD2 (6 bases). CDR3 length: 13 amino acids. V lost 7 bases, J lost 0 bases, and 8 bases lay in between. Germline V gene lookup returns CDR1 MNHEY and CDR2 SMNVEV (reference sequence). The CDR3 sequence is CASKGTSTDTQYF. CDR3 DNA: TGTGCCAGCAAAGGGACTAGCACAGATACGCAGTATTTT.

The chain combines TRBV7-8 with TRBJ2-6; the match to TRBD2 covers 7 bases. CDR1 is SGHVS, CDR2 FQNEAQ, per germline. This CDR3 is 19 amino acids long. V was clipped by 5 bases and J by 0 bases; unmatched bases: 13. The CDR3 reads CASSPPGGYSNSGANVLTF. The CDR3 region has the DNA TGTGCCAGCAGCCCCCCGGGGGGTTATTCAAACTCTGGGGCCAACGTCCTGACTTTC.

The chain joins TRBV5-1 to TRBJ2-2, with TRBD1 identical over 9 bases. The CDR3 totals 17 residues. Trimming removed 3 bases from V and 5 bases from J; junction bases left unmatched: 11. Per the germline V gene, CDR1 is SGHRS and CDR2 is YFSETQ. The CDR3 DNA follows: TGCGCCAGCAGCTCACCCACAGGGGGCGCGTGGACCGGGGAGCTGTTTTTT. Translation gives CASSSPTGGAWTGELFF.

This clone was recorded only once. J is TRBJ1-6 and V is TRBV30; 7 positions agree with TRBD1. Trimming at V came to 3 bases and at J to 5 bases, leaving 4 bases not matched to a gene. Germline CDR1 GTSNPN, CDR2 SVGIG (reference sequence). The CDR3 loop spans 14 amino acids. CDR3 in DNA: TGTGCCTGGAGCCCGGGACAGAATAATTCACCCCTCCACTTT. Translated, it gives CAWSPGQNNSPLHF.

The chain links TRBV20-1 to TRBJ1-4, with D perhaps matching TRBD1 (6 bases). Per the germline V gene, CDR1 is DFQATT and CDR2 is SNEGSKA (reference sequence). V was clipped by 3 bases and J by 1 base, with 24 bases between them. This CDR3 is built from 19 residues. CDR3 residues: CSASGRLQGGGVTNEKLFF. In DNA, the CDR3 is TGCAGTGCTAGTGGTCGTTTACAGGGAGGGGGAGTAACTAATGAAAAACTGTTTTTT.

The rearrangement uses TRBV9 and TRBJ1-3; 7 nucleotides match TRBD1. V trimming: 1 base; J trimming: 0 bases; junction bases outside the gene matches: 7. CDR1 and CDR2 from the germline V gene are SGDLS and YYNGEE. The CDR3 is made up of 17 amino acids. CDR3 amino acids: CASSVQGGPYSGNTIYF. For the CDR3, the DNA is TGTGCCAGCAGCGTACAGGGGGGCCCCTACTCTGGAAACACCATATATTTT.

The rearrangement uses TRBV7-3 and TRBJ2-1, with D maybe TRBD2 (5 bases). Germline CDR1 is SGHTA and CDR2 is FQGTGA. The CDR3 is 13 residues long. V lost 2 bases and J 8 bases, leaving 10 bases between the germline ends. The CDR3 sequence: CASSLRLAHEQFF. The CDR3 DNA follows: TGTGCCAGCAGCTTACGCCTAGCCCATGAGCAGTTCTTC.

The CDR3 nucleotides read TGTGCCAGCAGCCAAGGTATCGGAGGTACCGGCCAAGAGACCCAGTACTTC. Translating gives CASSQGIGGTGQETQYF. The chain combines TRBV3-1 (or the pseudogene TRBV3-2) with TRBJ2-5; possibly TRBD2 for D (5 bases). The V gene's germline CDR1 is LGHDT and CDR2 YNNKEL (reference sequence). This CDR3 is 17 amino acids long. V was trimmed by 1 base and J by 1 base, leaving 16 bases between them.

This clone was detected only once. The V gene is TRBV5-1, the J gene TRBJ1-2, with 9 bases identical to TRBD1. The CDR3 sequence is 16 residues long. The V gene end was trimmed by 3 bases and the J gene end by 4 bases; junction bases not matched to a gene: 10. Germline values: CDR1 SGHRS, CDR2 YFSETQ. CDR3 nucleotide sequence: TGCGCCAGCAGCTCCTTTCCGGGACAGGGCACCTATGGCTACACCTTC. This sequence encodes CASSSFPGQGTYGYTF.